Listed here are 18 T cell receptor beta chains from one sample, sequenced in a study of human T cells and chemical hapten exposure. In TCRdb, the RACE reads were re-called with MiXCR into one record per CDR3 protein. The sample has around 200,000 distinct CDR3 sequences, roughly a quarter seen once. Time point indicated: patch test 3, about 24 weeks after DPC sensitization. Treatment reported: therapeutic diphenylcyclopropenone sensitization with weekly scalp DPC. The sequencing here drew on whole blood, taken in connection with sensitization to the hapten diphenylcyclopropenone (DPC). The receptors were gathered from a woman aged 40 to 55 with alopecia areata. Some clones in this sample may be carry-over from other donors' samples.

The sample holds a few counts of this clonotype. The genes are TRBV9 and TRBJ2-1; D could derive from TRBD1 or TRBD2 (5 bases each). The germline V gene has CDR1 SGDLS and CDR2 YYNGEE. CDR3 length: 15 amino acids. V lost 3 bases, J lost 0 bases, and 10 bases lay in between. CDR3 loop: CASSARGDSYNEQFF. Here the CDR3 DNA reads TGTGCCAGCAGCGCAAGAGGGGACTCCTACAATGAGCAGTTCTTC. The whole variable domain, filled in from reference TRBV9 and TRBJ2-1, reads DSGVTQTPKHLITATGQRVTLRCSPRSGDLSVYWYQQSLDQGLQFLIQYYNGEERAKGNILERFSAQQFPDLHSELNLSSLELGDSALYFCASSARGDSYNEQFFGPGTRLTVL.

This clonotype was detected only a few times. The V gene is TRBV4-1, the J gene TRBJ2-7, with TRBD2 as a possible D gene (6 bases). Trimming shortened V by 4 bases and J by 3 bases, and 19 bases separated the two germline ends. This CDR3 spans 16 amino acids. Germline CDR1 and CDR2: MGHRA and YSYEKL. CDR3 sequence reads: CASSPRDLDHYYEQYF. The CDR3 nucleotides read TGCGCCAGCAGCCCCAGGGACTTGGACCATTACTACGAGCAGTACTTC.

J is TRBJ1-6 and V is TRBV15, with D perhaps TRBD1 (5 bases). The CDR3 is made up of 16 amino acids. The V gene's germline CDR1 is LNHNV and CDR2 YYDKDF (reference sequence). Trimming left V 5 bases short and J 2 bases short, with 13 bases between. This CDR3 reads CATSGDRDPYNSPLHF. The CDR3 bases are TGTGCCACCAGCGGCGACCGGGACCCCTATAATTCACCCCTCCACTTT.

This clonotype has a count of ten or more. V usage is TRBV29-1 and J usage is TRBJ1-2; 9 nucleotides align to TRBD1. The V gene's germline CDR1 is SQVTM and CDR2 ANQGSEA. J gave up 5 bases and V 7 bases, and 8 bases lay outside the gene matches. The CDR3 is made up of 13 amino acids. The CDR3 DNA reads TGCAGCGCACAGGACAGGGGCGATTATGGCTACACCTTC. It codes for CSAQDRGDYGYTF.

The chain combines TRBV20-1 with TRBJ2-1; 11 bases map to TRBD1. Germline loops: CDR1 DFQATT, CDR2 SNEGSKA (reference sequence). The CDR3 sequence is 12 residues long. After removal of 6 bases from V and 8 bases from J, the junction contained 3 bases not matched to a gene. CDR3 nucleotides: TGCAGTGCCCGGGACAGGGGGGATGAGCAGTTCTTC. Its protein product is CSARDRGDEQFF.

The chain recombines TRBV29-1 with TRBJ1-2; D might be TRBD1 (5 bases). Trimming removed 4 bases from V and 7 bases from J, with 13 bases in between. Germline CDR1 and CDR2: SQVTM and ANQGSEA. The length of the CDR3 is 12 residues. CDR3 bases: TGCAGCGTTGGTTCCTTAAGGGGTGGCTACACCTTC. Its translation: CSVGSLRGGYTF.

The chain employs TRBV5-1 and TRBJ2-5; weak D call: TRBD1 (6 bases). The CDR3 has 14 amino acids. Trimming pared 1 base from V and 4 bases from J, leaving 11 bases between. Germline V gene sequence: CDR1 SGHRS, CDR2 YFSETQ. CDR3 sequence: CASSLFGGAETQYF. CDR3 DNA: TGCGCCAGCAGCTTGTTTGGGGGCGCAGAGACCCAGTACTTC.

This clonotype was counted once. V usage is TRBV27 and J usage is TRBJ1-3; a possible D gene is TRBD1 (5 bases). Germline V gene data show CDR1 as MNHEY and CDR2 as SMNVEV (reference sequence). V shed 4 bases and J shed 2 bases, with 9 bases lying between them. The CDR3 is 14 residues long. Here the CDR3 reads CASSSTAAGNTIYF. The CDR3 DNA follows: TGTGCCAGCAGTTCGACAGCTGCTGGAAACACCATATATTTT.

The table lists this clonotype with a few counts. V is TRBV10-2 and J is TRBJ1-4; D is unresolved. This CDR3 contains 15 residues. Between the trimmed V and J ends, which lost 3 bases and 8 bases, there was a span of 16 bases. CDR1 WSHSY and CDR2 SAAADI come from the germline V gene. The CDR3 reads CASSDENEKVEKLFF. CDR3 coding DNA: TGCGCCAGCAGTGACGAGAATGAGAAGGTGGAAAAACTGTTTTTT.

The chain has TRBV20-1 and TRBJ1-5; a weak D match, TRBD1 (6 bases). The CDR3 runs to 13 residues. CDR1 and CDR2 (germline): DFQATT, SNEGSKA (reference sequence). V was cut by 5 bases and J by 5 bases, with 13 bases left in between. CDR3 DNA: TGCAGTGCTTCACTACAGGGACATCAGCCCCAGCATTTT. Translating gives CSASLQGHQPQHF.

The table lists this clonotype with a few counts. The rearrangement uses TRBV11-2 and TRBJ2-3; D is perhaps TRBD2 (6 bases). Germline lookup yields CDR1 SGHAT and CDR2 FQNNGV. The CDR3 runs 17 residues. Between the trimmed V and J ends, which lost 5 bases and 1 base, there was a span of 19 bases. CDR3 region: CASSGGLTRTRTDTQYF. In DNA form, the CDR3 reads TGTGCCAGCAGCGGAGGCTTGACTAGAACACGCACAGATACGCAGTATTTT.

This clonotype was counted at least ten times. This chain joins TRBV7-9 and TRBJ2-2; 10 bases are shared with TRBD2. The germline gives CDR1 SEHNR, CDR2 FQNEAQ (reference sequence). Trimming cost V 6 bases and J 1 base; bases outside gene matches: 5. The CDR3 sequence is 16 residues long. The CDR3, as DNA: TGTGCCAGCAGTCGGACTAGCGGAGAGAACACCGGGGAGCTGTTTTTT. It is translated as CASSRTSGENTGELFF.

The table lists this clonotype with a few counts. The V and J genes are TRBV10-3 and TRBJ1-2; D gene uncertain. The CDR3 loop spans 14 amino acids. Germline V lookup: CDR1 ENHRY, CDR2 SYGVKD. The V end was cut by 0 bases, the J end by 3 bases, with 8 bases between. The CDR3 protein is CAISESPRDYGYTF. For the CDR3, the DNA is TGTGCCATCAGTGAGTCCCCCCGGGACTATGGCTACACCTTC.

Only a few counts were recorded for this clonotype. The chain combines TRBV9 with TRBJ2-1; the D gene could be TRBD1 or TRBD2 (6 bases each). Germline CDR1 and CDR2: SGDLS and YYNGEE. Trimming took off 3 bases at V and 1 base at J, with 11 bases between the two ends. The CDR3 has 15 amino acids. The CDR3 DNA sequence: TGTGCCAGCAGCGAAGGAGGGGGGTCCTACAATGAGCAGTTCTTC. Its protein is CASSEGGGSYNEQFF.

This clonotype turned up a few times. V usage is TRBV11-2 and J usage is TRBJ2-1; D possibly corresponds to TRBD2 (6 bases). The CDR3 runs 14 residues. Trimming took 5 bases from V and 5 from J, leaving 13 bases between them. The germline CDR1 and CDR2 sequences are SGHAT and FQNNGV. The CDR3 reads CASSPLRGHNEQFF. CDR3 in DNA: TGTGCCAGCAGCCCCCTGCGGGGTCACAATGAGCAGTTCTTC.

Comments on this clonotype: The CDR3 ends on some other residue instead of the conserved phenylalanine or tryptophan, so this is likely a read error. The gene calls are TRBV10-3 and TRBJ2-7; D possibly corresponds to TRBD2 (5 bases). This CDR3 comprises 11 residues. The germline gives CDR1 ENHRY, CDR2 SYGVKD. Trimming left V 10 bases short and J 6 bases short, with 13 bases between. CDR3 sequence reads: CATCEGGEQYS. The CDR3 coding sequence is TGTGCCACCTGCGAGGGCGGCGAGCAGTACTCC.

V gene TRBV5-1 combines with J gene TRBJ2-3; 7 positions agree with TRBD1. The CDR3 runs to 14 residues. V trimming: 4 bases; J trimming: 0 bases; junction bases outside the gene matches: 2. Germline assignment: CDR1 SGHRS and CDR2 YFSETQ. In nucleotides, the CDR3 is TGCGCCAGCAGCAGGGACAGTAGCACAGATACGCAGTATTTT. It is translated as CASSRDSSTDTQYF. The full variable domain, rest sourced from reference TRBV5-1 and TRBJ2-3, is KAGVTQTPRYLIKTRGQQVTLSCSPISGHRSVSWYQQTPGQGLQFLFEYFSETQRNKGNFPGRFSGRQFSNSRSEMNVSTLELGDSALYLCASSRDSSTDTQYFGPGTRLTVL.

The J gene is TRBJ2-7, the V gene TRBV4-2; D gene unclear. V lost 0 bases and J lost 4, with 10 bases in between. Germline V gene lookup returns CDR1 LGHNA and CDR2 YNFKEQ. CDR3 length equals 14 residues. DNA of the CDR3: TGTGCCAGCAGCCAAGATTTGGGGTGGTACGAGCAGTACTTC. This gives the protein CASSQDLGWYEQYF.